These 21 T cell receptor beta chains came from one sample sequenced in a study of blood T cells in healthy people across ages. Through a sample-barcoded 5' primer and a J-beta primer mix, a second PCR was run for roughly 7 to 12 cycles. Via MiXCR, TCRdb re-called the 5' RACE reads, giving one row per CDR3 protein. There are hundreds of thousands of distinct CDR3 sequences in the sample; around 27% occur only once, and 3.6% lies in the top ten. The same data also contributed to another study, on T cells of mothers and their children.

Sequenced input: blood. These receptors originate from a boy aged 2 to 10 in good health.

This sequence joins TRBV18 and TRBJ2-7; unclear D gene. Per germline, CDR1 KGHSH and CDR2 LQKENI. The CDR3 has 13 residues. The V gene lost 2 bases and the J gene lost 2 bases, with 7 bases spanning the gap. The CDR3 DNA reads TGTGCCAGCTCACCAGACTGGCCCTACGAGCAGTACTTC. This gives the protein CASSPDWPYEQYF. Variable domain in full (rest from reference TRBV18 and TRBJ2-7): NAGVMQNPRHLVRRRGQEARLRCSPMKGHSHVYWYRQLPEEGLKFMVYLQKENIIDESGMPKERFSAEFPKEGPSILRIQQVVRGDSAAYFCASSPDWPYEQYFGPGTRLTVT.

A single count supports this clonotype. V and J are TRBV18 and TRBJ1-2; tentatively, D is TRBD1 (6 bases). Between the trimmed V and J ends, which lost 3 bases and 6 bases, there was a span of 14 bases. Germline V gives CDR1 KGHSH, CDR2 LQKENI. The CDR3 length is 14 residues. CDR3 DNA: TGTGCCAGCTCACCCCGCGAAGGGGGGGATGGCTACACCTTC. Translation gives CASSPREGGDGYTF.

The count of this clonotype is one. This rearrangement joins TRBV5-1 to TRBJ2-3; possibly TRBD2 for D (5 bases). The germline V and J ends were trimmed by 2 bases and 5 bases, with 12 bases remaining between them. The CDR3 runs to 14 residues. The germline CDR1 and CDR2 sequences are SGHRS and YFSETQ. The CDR3 reads CASSFATSVDTQYF. The CDR3, as DNA: TGCGCCAGCAGCTTCGCCACTAGTGTAGATACGCAGTATTTT.

This clonotype has only a few counts. This chain uses TRBV3-1 with TRBJ2-7; TRBD2 agrees at 8 bases. Germline V gives CDR1 LGHDT, CDR2 YNNKEL (reference sequence). V was clipped by 0 bases and J by 6 bases; unmatched bases: 4. There are 14 residues in the CDR3. CDR3: CASSQDAGGGEQYF. CDR3 nucleotides: TGTGCCAGCAGCCAAGATGCGGGAGGAGGCGAGCAGTACTTC.

This clonotype has a single count. The V call is TRBV29-1, the J call TRBJ1-1; maybe TRBD1 (5 bases). The germline V gene has CDR1 SQVTM and CDR2 ANQGSEA. The CDR3 length is 12 residues. The V gene lost 5 bases and the J gene lost 4 bases, with 11 bases spanning the gap. Here the CDR3 reads CSVKGEGTEAFF. The CDR3 DNA sequence: TGCAGCGTTAAAGGGGAGGGCACTGAAGCTTTCTTT.

The chain uses TRBV12-3 or TRBV12-4 and TRBJ2-5, with TRBD1 matching 10 bases. V trimming: 3 bases; J trimming: 5 bases; junction bases outside the gene matches: 9. This CDR3 comprises 16 residues. CDR3 in amino acids: CASSFSSGTGVETQYF. Here the CDR3 DNA reads TGTGCCAGCAGTTTTTCCTCCGGGACAGGGGTGGAGACCCAGTACTTC.

The chain employs TRBV5-6 and TRBJ1-1, with unresolved D. Germline assignment: CDR1 SGHDT and CDR2 YYEEEE. The CDR3 is 14 amino acids. V lost 2 bases and J 5 bases, leaving 13 bases between the germline ends. The CDR3 nucleotides read TGTGCCAGCAGCTTATCGTCCCGTTGGACTGAAGCTTTCTTT. Amino acid sequence: CASSLSSRWTEAFF.

The chain is built from TRBV29-1 and TRBJ2-2; tentatively, D is TRBD1 (5 bases). CDR1 and CDR2 from the germline V gene are SQVTM and ANQGSEA. The CDR3 length is 11 residues. Trimming cost V 7 bases and J 3 bases, with 6 bases left between them. As DNA, the CDR3 is TGCAGCGGCAGGGACACCGGGGAGCTGTTTTTT. Encoded protein: CSGRDTGELFF.

About this clonotype: A junction boundary mismatches the germline segment, possibly from a read error. Written as DNA, the CDR3 is TGCAGTGCTAATGGGCTATCATACGAGCGGTACTTC. Its translation: CSANGLSYERYF. V and J are TRBV20-1 and TRBJ2-7; D remains unclear. CDR3 length: 12 amino acids. Germline V CDR1 and CDR2: DFQATT, SNEGSKA (reference sequence).

This chain uses TRBV10-3 with TRBJ2-3; D perhaps matches TRBD2 (5 bases). The CDR3 sequence is 16 residues long. V lost 0 bases, J lost 2 bases, and 12 bases lay in between. Germline CDR1 ENHRY, CDR2 SYGVKD. Here the CDR3 reads CAISESLAPFTDTQYF. DNA of the CDR3: TGTGCCATCAGTGAGTCTTTAGCGCCTTTCACAGATACGCAGTATTTT.

This clonotype was detected a few times. This chain joins TRBV10-3 and TRBJ1-2; D is possibly TRBD1 (5 bases). Looked up from germline, CDR1 is ENHRY and CDR2 is SYGVKD. The CDR3 loop spans 11 amino acids. V lost 10 bases and J 6 bases, leaving 12 bases between the germline ends. The CDR3 DNA is TGTGCCACCGGGGGTGGGGATGGCTACACCTTC. Translating gives CATGGGDGYTF.

This clonotype has ten or more counts. The chain carries TRBV29-1 and TRBJ2-3; either TRBD1 or TRBD2 may supply D (5 bases each). V was trimmed by 1 base and J by 6 bases, leaving 17 bases between them. The V gene's germline CDR1 is SQVTM and CDR2 ANQGSEA. This CDR3 contains 15 residues. CDR3 DNA sequence: TGCAGCGTTGAAGCGCCGGGGCCTTTCCCTGATACGCAGTATTTT. Amino acid sequence: CSVEAPGPFPDTQYF.

This chain connects TRBV20-1 to TRBJ1-2; D remains unclear. Germline assignment: CDR1 DFQATT and CDR2 SNEGSKA (reference sequence). Trimming left V 0 bases short and J 4 bases short, with 9 bases between. CDR3 length equals 13 residues. Here the CDR3 reads CSAREGVIYGYTF. The CDR3 bases are TGCAGTGCTAGAGAGGGTGTCATCTATGGCTACACCTTC.

The V call is TRBV29-1, the J call TRBJ2-5; 9 nucleotides agree with TRBD1. The J call may not be correct, given that the DNA end is closer to TRBJ2-7. The CDR3 runs 12 residues. CDR1 and CDR2 from the germline V gene are SQVTM and ANQGSEA. DNA of the CDR3: TGCAGCGTTCGGGACAGGGATTACGAGCAGTACTTC. Its protein product is CSVRDRDYEQYF.

The V and J genes are TRBV4-2 and TRBJ2-1; possibly TRBD2 for D (7 bases). CDR1 is LGHNA and CDR2 is YNFKEQ in the germline V gene. This CDR3 has 16 amino acids. V was shortened by 0 bases and J by 4 bases, with 13 bases between the two germline ends. DNA for the CDR3: TGTGCCAGCAGCCAAGATCCAAGGGGGGGATACAATGAGCAGTTCTTC. It yields the protein CASSQDPRGGYNEQFF.

In its sample, this clonotype was seen a few times. The genes are TRBV7-2 and TRBJ2-5; weak D call: TRBD1 (5 bases). Germline loops: CDR1 SGHTA, CDR2 FQGNSA. Deletions cut 5 bases from V and 4 bases from J, with 11 bases between. CDR3 length: 13 residues. Written as DNA, the CDR3 is TGTGCCAGCAGCCCCGGACACGTAGAGACCCAGTACTTC. This codes for CASSPGHVETQYF.

Only a few counts were recorded for this clonotype. This chain joins TRBV5-8 and TRBJ1-2; a possible D gene is TRBD1 (5 bases). The length of the CDR3 is 13 residues. CDR1 is SGHTS, CDR2 YDEGEE, per germline. Trimming left V 4 bases short and J 8 bases short, with 15 bases between. The CDR3 spells CASSRDRGTGYTF. The DNA for the CDR3 is TGTGCCAGCAGCCGCGATCGGGGCACGGGCTACACCTTC. Based on the CDR3 plus reference TRBV5-8 and TRBJ1-2, the full variable domain is EAGVTQSPTHLIKTRGQQATLRCSPISGHTSVYWYQQALGLGLQFLLWYDEGEERNRGNFPPRFSGRQFPNYSSELNVNALELEDSALYLCASSRDRGTGYTFGSGTRLTVV.

This clonotype was counted only a few times. The rearrangement joins TRBV3-1 to TRBJ2-1, with D possibly matching TRBD1 (6 bases). The V gene's germline CDR1 is LGHDT and CDR2 YNNKEL (reference sequence). The CDR3 spans 16 residues. Trimming removed 6 bases from V and 0 bases from J, with 15 bases in between. CDR3 DNA: TGTGCCAGCAGGCAGGGGCTGCAGAGCTCCTACAATGAGCAGTTCTTC. Translating it yields CASRQGLQSSYNEQFF.

This clonotype was seen a handful of times. The gene calls are TRBV13 and TRBJ2-3; the D gene is possibly TRBD2 (6 bases). This CDR3 is 16 amino acids long. V lost 5 bases and J 6 bases, leaving 21 bases between the germline ends. Looked up from germline, CDR1 is PRHDT and CDR2 is FYEKMQ (reference sequence). CDR3 protein: CASSPTGGPGWDTQYF. CDR3 nucleotide sequence: TGTGCCAGCAGCCCCACTGGAGGGCCAGGATGGGATACGCAGTATTTT.

This clonotype was counted a few times. V and J are TRBV7-3 and TRBJ2-2; perhaps TRBD1 as D (6 bases). Per germline, CDR1 SGHTA and CDR2 FQGTGA. V was shortened by 6 bases and J by 1 base, with 9 bases between the two germline ends. The CDR3 has 14 amino acids. CDR3 sequence: CASSGGQNTGELFF. CDR3 DNA sequence: TGTGCCAGCAGTGGGGGACAGAACACCGGGGAGCTGTTTTTT.

This clonotype was seen ten or more times. This sequence joins TRBV5-5 and TRBJ2-2, with 12 nucleotides matching TRBD2. Trimming took 2 bases from V and 6 from J; bases not matched to a gene: 5. CDR3 size: 16 residues. Germline CDR1 and CDR2: SGHKS and YYEKEE (reference sequence). The CDR3 DNA is TGTGCCAGCAGCTTCGGACTAGCGGGATTATCCGGGGAGCTGTTTTTT. It yields the protein CASSFGLAGLSGELFF.